This T cell receptor beta chain was documented in a study of identical twins. In TCRdb, the 5' RACE reads were re-called with MiXCR into one record per CDR3 protein. The data contain about 240,000 distinct CDR3 sequences, roughly 10% of them singletons. Every donor was a healthy Caucasian. About this clonotype: Antigen specificity is unknown.

CDR3 length: 14 residues. In germline, CDR1 is SGDLS, CDR2 YYNGEE. Trimming pared 2 bases from V and 0 bases from J, leaving 7 bases between. Study observations and caveats: Cross-sectional statistics, not tracking of the same donors, supported the conclusions. Analyses based on zero insertions could be partly confounded by invariant MAIT and iNKT cells. Beta out-of-frame sequences displayed a weaker excess of sharing between twins.

The sample consisted of memory T cells sorted from blood. The source of this sequence is a man aged 50 to 60 in good health. The V and J genes are TRBV9 and TRBJ2-3; D gene ambiguous. CDR3 protein: CASSVQPSTDTQYF. CDR3 DNA sequence: TGTGCCAGCAGCGTTCAACCTAGCACAGATACGCAGTATTTT.